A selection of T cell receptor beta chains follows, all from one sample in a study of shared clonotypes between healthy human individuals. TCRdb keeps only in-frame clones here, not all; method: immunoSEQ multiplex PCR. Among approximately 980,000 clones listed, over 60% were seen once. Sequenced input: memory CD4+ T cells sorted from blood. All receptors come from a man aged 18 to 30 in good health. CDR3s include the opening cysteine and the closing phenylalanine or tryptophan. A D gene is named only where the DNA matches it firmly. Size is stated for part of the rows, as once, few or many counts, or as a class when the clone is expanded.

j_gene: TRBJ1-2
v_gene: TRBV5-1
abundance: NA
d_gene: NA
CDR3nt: TGCGCCAGCAGCTTGACGGCGTTAAACTATGGCTACACCTTC
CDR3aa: CASSLTALNYGYTF

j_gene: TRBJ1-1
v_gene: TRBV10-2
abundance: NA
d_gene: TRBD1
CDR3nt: TGCGCCAGCAGAGCAGGACAGGCCCTCACTGAAGCTTTCTTT
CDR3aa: CASRAGQALTEAFF

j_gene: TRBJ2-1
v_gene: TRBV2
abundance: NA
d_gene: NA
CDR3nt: TGTGCCAGCAGCCCTACTGACGGCCTTCGCAATGAGCAGTTCTTC
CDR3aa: CASSPTDGLRNEQFF

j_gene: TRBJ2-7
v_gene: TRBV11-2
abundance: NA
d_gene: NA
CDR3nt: TGTGCCAGCAGCCGATCACTCGAGCAGTACTTC
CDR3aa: CASSRSLEQYF

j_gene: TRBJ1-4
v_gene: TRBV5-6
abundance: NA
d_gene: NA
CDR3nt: TGTGCCAGCAGCTTGGTCGGGTTCGAAAAACTGTTTTTT
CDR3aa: CASSLVGFEKLFF

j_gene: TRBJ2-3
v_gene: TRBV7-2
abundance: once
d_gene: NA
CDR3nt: TGTGCCAGCAGCCGGGGGACAACCACAGATACGCAGTATTTT
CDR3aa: CASSRGTTTDTQYF

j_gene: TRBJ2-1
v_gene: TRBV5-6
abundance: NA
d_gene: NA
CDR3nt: TGTGCCAGCAGGGGACTCTACAATGAGCAGTTCTTC
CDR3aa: CASRGLYNEQFF

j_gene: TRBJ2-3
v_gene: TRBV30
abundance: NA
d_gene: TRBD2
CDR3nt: TGTGCCTGGAGTGGCGGGGGTACGCAGTATTTT
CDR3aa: CAWSGGGTQYF

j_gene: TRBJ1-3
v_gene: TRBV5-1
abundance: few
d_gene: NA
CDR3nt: TGCGCCAGCAGCCCGGGATCGTCTGGAAACACCATATATTTT
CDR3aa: CASSPGSSGNTIYF

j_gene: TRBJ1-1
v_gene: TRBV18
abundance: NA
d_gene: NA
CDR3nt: TGTGCCAGCTCACCACCGATGGCCGCTCGCACTGAAGCTTTCTTT
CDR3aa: CASSPPMAARTEAFF

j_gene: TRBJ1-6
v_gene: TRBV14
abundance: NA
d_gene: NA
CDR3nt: TGTGCCAGCAGCCAAGAGGGGACCTCGGGAGGATCACCCCTCCACTTT
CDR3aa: CASSQEGTSGGSPLHF

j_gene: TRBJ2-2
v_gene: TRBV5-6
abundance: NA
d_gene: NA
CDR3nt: TGTGCCAGCAGCCCGGGTGCAACTTTGTCCGGGGAGCTGTTTTTT
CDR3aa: CASSPGATLSGELFF

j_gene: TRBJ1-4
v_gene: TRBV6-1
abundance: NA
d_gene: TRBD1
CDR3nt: TGTGCCAGCAGTGAACTAGGGACAGGGGATGAAAAACTGTTTTTT
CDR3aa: CASSELGTGDEKLFF

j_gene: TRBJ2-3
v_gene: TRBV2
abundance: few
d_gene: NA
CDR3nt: TGTGCCAGCAGTGGGCAGATCACAGATACGCAGTATTTT
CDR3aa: CASSGQITDTQYF

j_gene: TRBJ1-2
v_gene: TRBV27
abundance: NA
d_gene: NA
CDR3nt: TGTGCCAGCAGGTTATCGTTAGCTAACTATGGCTACACCTTC
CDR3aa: CASRLSLANYGYTF

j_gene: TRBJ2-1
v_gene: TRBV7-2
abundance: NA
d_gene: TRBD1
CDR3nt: TGTGCCAGCAGTTCCGAAGCCTCCGCGACAGGGGTGAACAATGAGCAGTTCTTC
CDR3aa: CASSSEASATGVNNEQFF

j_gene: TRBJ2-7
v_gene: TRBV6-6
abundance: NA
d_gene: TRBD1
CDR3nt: TGTGCCAGCCAGGGGGCTAATTTTTACGAGCAGTACTTC
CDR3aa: CASQGANFYEQYF

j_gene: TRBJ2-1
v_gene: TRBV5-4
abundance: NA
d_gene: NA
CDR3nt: TGTGCCAGCAGCTTGGGAGGGGCGCCGTCCTACAATGAGCAGTTCTTC
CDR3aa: CASSLGGAPSYNEQFF

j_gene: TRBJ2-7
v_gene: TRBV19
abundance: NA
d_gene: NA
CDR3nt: TGTGCCACCGGGGAGGGGGCGAGTGAGCAGTACTTC
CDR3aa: CATGEGASEQYF

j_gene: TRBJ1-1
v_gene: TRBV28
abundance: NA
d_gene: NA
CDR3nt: TGTGCCAGCAGTCCCAATTCCCGGGGGCGGTTCACTGAAGCTTTCTTT
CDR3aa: CASSPNSRGRFTEAFF

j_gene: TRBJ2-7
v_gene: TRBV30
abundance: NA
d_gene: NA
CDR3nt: TGTGCCTGGAGCGCTGGGGGGAAGAGCTCCTACGAGCAGTACTTC
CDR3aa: CAWSAGGKSSYEQYF

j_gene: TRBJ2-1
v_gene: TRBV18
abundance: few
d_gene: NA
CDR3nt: TGTGCCAGCTCACTACGCGGGGACCGATACAATGAGCAGTTCTTC
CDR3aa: CASSLRGDRYNEQFF

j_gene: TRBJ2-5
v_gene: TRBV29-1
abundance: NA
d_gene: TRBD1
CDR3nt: TGCAGCGTTACCGGGACAGGGGACGGGACCCAGTACTTC
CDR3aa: CSVTGTGDGTQYF

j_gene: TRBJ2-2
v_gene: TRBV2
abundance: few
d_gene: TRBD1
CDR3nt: TGTGCCAGCAAGGACAGGGAATGGGGGGAGCTGTTTTTT
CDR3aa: CASKDREWGELFF

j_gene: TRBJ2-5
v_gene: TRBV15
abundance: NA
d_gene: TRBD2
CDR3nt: TGTGCCACCAGCACAGAACTAGCGGGAGGGCCGGGGGAGACCCAGTACTTC
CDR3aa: CATSTELAGGPGETQYF